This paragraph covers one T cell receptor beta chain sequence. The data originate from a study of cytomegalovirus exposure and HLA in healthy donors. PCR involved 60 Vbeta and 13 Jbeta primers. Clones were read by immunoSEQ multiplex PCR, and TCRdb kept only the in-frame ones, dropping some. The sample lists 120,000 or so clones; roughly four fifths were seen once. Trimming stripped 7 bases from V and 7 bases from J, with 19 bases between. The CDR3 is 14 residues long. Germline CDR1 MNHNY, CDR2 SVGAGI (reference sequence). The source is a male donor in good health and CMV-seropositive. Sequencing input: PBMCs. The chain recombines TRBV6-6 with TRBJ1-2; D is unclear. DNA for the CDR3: TGTGCCAGCACTGCTGGGCCCTCAGAAGGTGGCTACACCTTC. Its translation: CASTAGPSEGGYTF.